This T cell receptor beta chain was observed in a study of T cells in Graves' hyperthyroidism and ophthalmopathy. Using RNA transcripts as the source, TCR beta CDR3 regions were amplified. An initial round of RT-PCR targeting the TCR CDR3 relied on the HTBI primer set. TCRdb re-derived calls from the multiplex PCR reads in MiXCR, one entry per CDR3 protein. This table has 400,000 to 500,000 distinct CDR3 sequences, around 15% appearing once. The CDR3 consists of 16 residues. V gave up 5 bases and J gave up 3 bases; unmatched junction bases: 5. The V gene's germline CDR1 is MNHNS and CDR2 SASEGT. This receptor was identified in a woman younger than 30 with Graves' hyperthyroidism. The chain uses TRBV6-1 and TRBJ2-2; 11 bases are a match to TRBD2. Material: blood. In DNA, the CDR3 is TGTGCCAGCAGTATGACTAGCGGGATGTACACCGGGGAGCTGTTTTTT. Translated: CASSMTSGMYTGELFF.